These T cell receptor beta chains were read from a single sample in a study of graft-versus-host responses after intestinal transplantation. Here immunoSEQ multiplex PCR was the method, and the copy in TCRdb shows in-frame clones only, minus some. The sample yields tens of thousands of clones, around 93% seen once. These TCRs' antigens remain unknown. Specimen: unstimulated CD8+ T cells sorted from spleen or lymph node cells, collected before intestinal transplant. These receptors were obtained from a human donor who received an intestinal transplant. CDR3s include the opening cysteine and the closing phenylalanine or tryptophan. Each record gives: D gene, V gene, clone size, J gene, CDR3 protein, CDR3 DNA. The D gene is left open where the match is weak. Only some rows state a clone size, as once, few, many or a class for expanded clones.

TRBD1	TRBV6-5	-	TRBJ1-4	CASRTGTGGELFF	TGTGCCAGCAGAACCGGGACAGGGGGCGAACTGTTTTTT
-	TRBV7-8	-	TRBJ1-2	CASSLVGSSEYGYTF	TGTGCCAGCAGCTTAGTTGGCAGCTCGGAGTATGGCTACACCTTC
-	TRBV27	-	TRBJ2-1	CASSLFSQGSYNEQFF	TGTGCCAGCAGCCTTTTCTCACAGGGATCCTACAATGAGCAGTTCTTC
TRBD2	TRBV7-2	-	TRBJ2-5	CASSSSPRLAGDQETQYF	TGTGCCAGCAGCTCCAGCCCTAGACTAGCGGGAGACCAAGAGACCCAGTACTTC
-	TRBV6-5	-	TRBJ2-2	CASSQGLNTGELFF	TGTGCCAGTTCCCAGGGGCTTAACACCGGGGAGCTGTTTTTT
TRBD1	TRBV13	-	TRBJ1-1	CASSFWGTGGTEAFF	TGTGCCAGCAGCTTCTGGGGGACAGGGGGCACTGAAGCTTTCTTT
TRBD1	TRBV5-1	-	TRBJ2-5	CASSGRRAGGGETQYF	TGCGCCAGCAGCGGCCGCCGGGCAGGGGGCGGGGAGACCCAGTACTTC
TRBD1	TRBV6-5	-	TRBJ2-5	CASSPGQGFKTQYF	TGTGCCAGCAGTCCGGGACAGGGGTTCAAGACCCAGTACTTC
-	TRBV5-6	-	TRBJ2-1	CASSLFSQNEQFF	TGTGCCAGCAGCTTGTTCAGTCAAAATGAGCAGTTCTTC
TRBD1	TRBV30	-	TRBJ1-1	CAWSSSGGNTEAFF	TGTGCCTGGAGTTCGTCAGGGGGGAACACTGAAGCTTTCTTT
-	TRBV11-3	-	TRBJ1-2	CASSLVRHRVNGYTF	TGTGCCAGCAGCTTAGTGAGACACCGAGTTAATGGCTACACCTTC
-	TRBV14	-	TRBJ2-6	CASSRDGGGIGVLTF	TGTGCCAGCAGCCGAGACGGGGGAGGAATTGGCGTCCTGACTTTC
-	TRBV11-1	-	TRBJ1-2	CASSLGTANYGYTF	TGTGCCAGCAGCTTAGGGACAGCAAACTATGGCTACACCTTC
-	TRBV29-1	-	TRBJ2-7	CSATAAGEQYF	TGCAGCGCGACCGCCGCGGGCGAGCAGTACTTC
-	TRBV6-4	-	TRBJ1-2	CASSDSSSGPPYGYTF	TGTGCCAGCAGTGACTCGAGTTCAGGGCCCCCCTATGGCTACACCTTC
TRBD1	TRBV7-9	once	TRBJ1-2	CASTMGQVQANYGYTF	TGTGCCAGCACGATGGGACAGGTCCAAGCTAACTATGGCTACACCTTC
TRBD2	TRBV4-3	-	TRBJ2-1	CASSQGGPSGNYNEQFF	TGCGCCAGCAGCCAAGGGGGGCCTAGCGGGAATTACAATGAGCAGTTCTTC
-	TRBV6-5	-	TRBJ2-6	CASSYGGSGANVLTF	TGTGCCAGCAGTTACGGAGGGAGTGGGGCCAACGTCCTGACTTTC
TRBD1	TRBV5-6	-	TRBJ1-1	CASSPSTGGATEAFF	TGTGCCAGCAGCCCTTCGACAGGGGGCGCGACTGAAGCTTTCTTT
TRBD2	TRBV27	-	TRBJ2-3	CASMGLAGVGGTTDTQYF	TGTGCCAGCATGGGACTAGCGGGGGTCGGGGGAACCACAGATACGCAGTATTTT
-	TRBV4-3	few	TRBJ1-1	CASSQFYTVNTEAFF	TGCGCCAGCAGCCAATTTTATACAGTGAACACTGAAGCTTTCTTT
TRBD1	TRBV29-1	-	TRBJ1-2	CSVDRGSGYTF	TGCAGCGTTGACAGGGGGAGCGGCTACACCTTC
TRBD1	TRBV30	-	TRBJ2-5	CAWDRGPGETQYF	TGTGCCTGGGACAGGGGTCCAGGAGAGACCCAGTACTTC
-	TRBV10-3	-	TRBJ1-5	CAISDGTPGGGNQPQHF	TGTGCCATCAGCGACGGGACTCCGGGGGGTGGCAATCAGCCCCAGCATTTT
TRBD1	TRBV29-1	once	TRBJ1-2	CSVEGRQGAFGYTF	TGCAGCGTTGAAGGTAGACAGGGGGCTTTCGGCTACACCTTC
-	TRBV2	few	TRBJ1-6	CAGLGGEGSPLHF	TGTGCCGGGCTGGGGGGGGAGGGTTCACCCCTCCACTTT
TRBD1	TRBV7-2	-	TRBJ2-5	CASSLARTGQETQYF	TGTGCCAGCAGCTTAGCGCGGACAGGGCAAGAGACCCAGTACTTC
-	TRBV15	-	TRBJ2-1	CATSRGLNNEQFF	TGTGCCACCAGCAGAGGACTAAACAATGAGCAGTTCTTC
-	TRBV6-1	-	TRBJ2-3	CASSLGGFTDTQYF	TGTGCCAGCAGTTTAGGGGGTTTCACAGATACGCAGTATTTT
TRBD1	TRBV29-1	-	TRBJ2-1	CSVEDFGQGAQNEQFF	TGCAGCGTTGAAGATTTCGGACAGGGGGCGCAGAATGAGCAGTTCTTC
TRBD2	TRBV7-9	once	TRBJ2-5	CASSLASSREGTQYF	TGTGCCAGCAGCTTAGCTAGCAGCCGGGAGGGGACCCAGTACTTC
-	TRBV4-1	-	TRBJ1-5	CASSQVRASNQPQHF	TGCGCCAGCAGCCAAGTGAGGGCCAGCAATCAGCCCCAGCATTTT
-	TRBV21-1	-	TRBJ2-3	CASSKSWYAAPCTDTQYF	TGTGCCAGCAGCAAAAGTTGGTATGCAGCGCCTTGCACAGATACGCAGTATTTT
TRBD2	TRBV7-2	-	TRBJ2-7	CASSLDPSGSYEQYF	TGTGCCAGCAGCTTAGATCCTAGCGGATCGTACGAGCAGTACTTC
TRBD1	TRBV7-8	-	TRBJ1-1	CASSREGASTEAFF	TGTGCCAGCAGCCGAGAGGGGGCGAGTACTGAAGCTTTCTTT
-	TRBV11-3	-	TRBJ1-2	CASSLGDYYGYTF	TGTGCCAGCAGCTTAGGCGATTACTATGGCTACACCTTC
-	TRBV21-1	-	TRBJ1-2	CASSKSRTETNYGYTF	TGTGCCAGCAGCAAATCCCGGACAGAAACTAACTATGGCTACACCTTC
-	TRBV27	-	TRBJ1-6	CASKIQSSYNSPLHF	TGTGCCAGCAAAATACAGAGCTCCTATAATTCACCCCTCCACTTT
TRBD1	TRBV7-9	-	TRBJ1-4	CASSPPYSTAGGNEKLFF	TGTGCCAGCAGCCCCCCTTATAGTACGGCAGGGGGGAATGAAAAACTGTTTTTT
TRBD1	TRBV4-1	few	TRBJ1-2	CASSQEPGQGLYGYTF	TGCGCCAGCAGCCAAGAGCCGGGACAGGGTCTCTATGGCTACACCTTC
-	TRBV20-1	-	TRBJ2-7	CSARVGYEQYF	TGCAGTGCTAGAGTCGGCTACGAGCAGTACTTC
-	TRBV6-6	-	TRBJ1-4	CASSLDTVGEKLFF	TGTGCCAGCAGTTTAGACACTGTTGGTGAAAAACTGTTTTTT
-	TRBV25-1	-	TRBJ2-1	CASSGQLGNEQFF	TGTGCCAGCAGTGGACAGCTGGGAAATGAGCAGTTCTTC
-	TRBV5-1	-	TRBJ1-1	CASSLDRVGNTEAFF	TGCGCCAGCAGCTTGGACAGGGTCGGGAACACTGAAGCTTTCTTT
TRBD2	TRBV13	-	TRBJ2-1	CASSLVGGGENEQFF	TGTGCCAGCAGCTTAGTGGGCGGGGGGGAAAATGAGCAGTTCTTC
TRBD1	TRBV5-1	-	TRBJ2-5	CASSVKTGFRYQETQYF	TGCGCCAGCAGCGTAAAGACAGGGTTCCGTTACCAAGAGACCCAGTACTTC
TRBD2	TRBV7-9	-	TRBJ2-3	CASSIFSGGADTQYF	TGTGCCAGCAGCATATTTAGCGGGGGGGCCGATACGCAGTATTTT
-	TRBV18	-	TRBJ2-3	CASSPPFTSTDTQYF	TGTGCCAGCTCACCACCGTTTACTTCCACAGATACGCAGTATTTT
TRBD1	TRBV27	-	TRBJ2-1	CASSGDSREQFF	TGTGCCAGCAGTGGGGACAGTAGAGAGCAGTTCTTC
-	TRBV29-1	-	TRBJ1-1	CSVVGGAPSMNTEAFF	TGCAGCGTTGTGGGGGGGGCCCCGAGCATGAACACTGAAGCTTTCTTT
-	TRBV12-5	-	TRBJ2-7	CASGLGTNYEQYF	TGTGCTAGTGGTTTGGGGACTAACTACGAGCAGTACTTC
TRBD2	TRBV27	-	TRBJ2-7	CASSLLSGEGPGNYEQYF	TGTGCCAGCAGTTTATTGTCGGGGGAGGGCCCAGGGAACTACGAGCAGTACTTC
-	TRBV15	once	TRBJ2-2	CATSRPGLDTGELFF	TGTGCCACCAGCAGACCTGGCCTAGACACCGGGGAGCTGTTTTTT
TRBD1	TRBV6-1	once	TRBJ2-7	CASSEGAGGYEQYF	TGTGCCAGCAGTGAGGGGGCAGGGGGTTACGAGCAGTACTTC
-	TRBV4-3	-	TRBJ2-7	CASSQTKQGYEQYF	TGCGCCAGCAGCCAAACCAAGCAGGGGTACGAGCAGTACTTC
-	TRBV6-6	-	TRBJ2-7	CASTPGQTSLYEQYF	TGTGCCAGCACCCCAGGACAGACTTCGCTATACGAGCAGTACTTC
-	TRBV5-6	-	TRBJ1-3	CASSRGGSGNTIYF	TGTGCCAGCAGCCGAGGGGGCTCTGGAAACACCATATATTTT
-	TRBV30	-	TRBJ2-7	CAWSVDRGYEQYF	TGTGCCTGGAGTGTGGACCGGGGCTACGAGCAGTACTTC
-	TRBV5-6	-	TRBJ2-7	CASSLGGDTYEQYF	TGTGCCAGCAGCTTGGGGGGAGATACCTACGAGCAGTACTTC